This entry lists 16 T cell receptor beta chains sequenced from one sample in a study of preoperative IRX-2 immunotherapy in early breast cancer. Treatment reported: preoperative locoregional IRX-2 cytokine immunotherapy. The table came from immunoSEQ multiplex PCR; TCRdb's copy has only in-frame clones and leaves some out. The table has about 32,000 clones, roughly 80% seen once. The sample consisted of lymph node tissue, taken from a patient treated with IRX-2 immunotherapy. These receptors all stem from a human donor with breast cancer.

The chain recombines TRBV11-3 with TRBJ1-3; D uncertain. The V end was cut by 3 bases, the J end by 0 bases, with 9 bases between. Germline V CDR1 and CDR2: SGHNT, YENEEA. The CDR3 consists of 15 residues. The CDR3 bases are TGTGCCAGCAGCTTGCCAACAGACTCTGGAAACACCATATATTTT. Its protein is CASSLPTDSGNTIYF.

The chain recombines TRBV19 with TRBJ2-4; 8 nucleotides agree with TRBD1. V was clipped by 9 bases and J by 7 bases; unmatched bases: 8. This CDR3 contains 13 residues. Germline V lookup: CDR1 LNHDA, CDR2 SQIVND (reference sequence). The CDR3 loop reads CARLDREVNIQYF. DNA of the CDR3: TGTGCCAGACTGGACAGGGAGGTGAACATTCAGTACTTC.

V usage is TRBV19 and J usage is TRBJ1-5, with unresolved D. Germline CDR1 and CDR2: LNHDA and SQIVND (reference sequence). Deletions cut 6 bases from V and 2 bases from J, with 14 bases between. CDR3 length equals 15 residues. As DNA, the CDR3 is TGTGCCAGTAGAAGTGGAGGGTATGGCAATCAGCCCCAGCATTTT. It encodes CASRSGGYGNQPQHF.

The chain uses TRBV29-1 and TRBJ2-3; D tentatively reads TRBD1 or TRBD2 (5 bases each). The CDR3 totals 16 residues. Germline V gives CDR1 SQVTM, CDR2 ANQGSEA. Trimming cost V 0 bases and J 1 base, with 14 bases left between them. The CDR3 reads CSVEDFGGGGTDTQYF. In nucleotides, the CDR3 is TGCAGCGTTGAAGATTTTGGGGGTGGAGGCACAGATACGCAGTATTTT.

Here the CDR3 reads CASSLGAGMNTEAFF. DNA of the CDR3: TGTGCCAGCAGCTTAGGGGCAGGGATGAACACTGAAGCTTTCTTT. The V call is TRBV11-3, the J call TRBJ1-1; a possible D gene is TRBD1 (5 bases). CDR1 is SGHNT and CDR2 is YENEEA in the germline V gene. This CDR3 is 15 amino acids long. With 1 base removed from V and 0 bases from J, the gap between germline ends came to 9 bases.

This clone was picked up a small number of times. The V call is TRBV19, the J call TRBJ1-1; 7 positions agree with TRBD1. The germline CDR1 and CDR2 sequences are LNHDA and SQIVND (reference sequence). Unmatched junction bases numbered 13, after V lost 6 bases and J lost 3 bases. The CDR3 runs to 16 residues. CDR3 sequence reads: CASSTPSTGVHTEAFF. The CDR3 nucleotides are TGTGCCAGTAGCACACCATCTACAGGGGTGCACACTGAAGCTTTCTTT.

The chain links TRBV6-7 to TRBJ2-7, with D possibly being TRBD1 (6 bases). TRBV6-7 is an ORF, and what it does is uncertain. This CDR3 comprises 13 residues. V was shortened by 4 bases and J by 6 bases, with 13 bases between the two germline ends. This CDR3 reads CASSWSGAGEQYF. Written as DNA, the CDR3 is TGTGCCAGCAGTTGGTCAGGGGCGGGCGAGCAGTACTTC.

This clone was observed a single time. This CDR3 reads CATSRLGWSNEQFF. CDR3 sequence (DNA): TGTGCCACCAGCAGACTTGGGTGGAGCAATGAGCAGTTCTTC. The chain joins TRBV15 to TRBJ2-1; D is unresolved. V was cut by 2 bases and J by 6 bases, with 11 bases left in between. Germline CDR1 reads LNHNV; CDR2 reads YYDKDF (reference sequence). The CDR3 has 14 amino acids.

This chain uses TRBV6-8 with TRBJ2-3, with 12 bases aligning to TRBD2. This CDR3 is built from 16 residues. The V gene's germline CDR1 is MNHGY and CDR2 SAAAGT. Trimming removed 5 bases from V and 2 bases from J; junction bases left unmatched: 5. CDR3 coding DNA: TGTGCCAGCAGTCCACTAGCGGGAGGTCACACAGATACGCAGTATTTT. This sequence encodes CASSPLAGGHTDTQYF.

This clone was picked up one time. A read error may produce the germline difference seen at one junction end. The chain is built from TRBV27 and TRBJ2-1; D gene ambiguous. The V gene's germline CDR1 is MNHEY and CDR2 SMNVEV (reference sequence). The CDR3 loop spans 15 amino acids. The DNA for the CDR3 is TGTGCCATCAGTGAGTCTTTAGGGCTAGACAATGAGCAGTTCTTC. Residues: CAISESLGLDNEQFF.

The genes are TRBV10-2 and TRBJ1-4; D uncertain. Germline assignment: CDR1 WSHSY and CDR2 SAAADI. Trimming stripped 3 bases from V and 5 bases from J, with 19 bases between. This CDR3 has 17 residues. CDR3 coding DNA: TGCGCCAGCAGTGAAGTGGCCCCTGGCGCGAACAATGAAAAACTGTTTTTT. Translated, it gives CASSEVAPGANNEKLFF.

This clone has a handful of counts. The rearrangement joins TRBV25-1 to TRBJ2-6; tentatively, D is TRBD1 (5 bases). V shed 5 bases and J shed 0 bases, with 8 bases lying between them. This CDR3 is built from 15 residues. The germline gives CDR1 MGHDK, CDR2 SYGVNS. This chain's CDR3 is CASSQGFSGANVLTF. CDR3 nucleotides: TGTGCCAGCAGTCAGGGTTTCTCTGGGGCCAACGTCCTGACTTTC.

This sequence joins TRBV6-7 and TRBJ1-2, with D possibly matching TRBD1 (5 bases). TRBV6-7 is assigned to the ORF class and has an uncertain function. This CDR3 region has 11 residues. Deletions cut 5 bases from V and 4 bases from J, with 5 bases between. Here the CDR3 reads CASSDSYGYTF. The CDR3 nucleotides read TGTGCCAGCAGTGACAGCTATGGCTACACCTTC.

The chain employs TRBV6-8 and TRBJ1-1; TRBD1 is a possible D gene (5 bases). This CDR3 spans 12 amino acids. Germline CDR1 MNHGY, CDR2 SAAAGT. The ends were cut back, 4 bases at V and 3 bases at J, with 6 bases in the middle. CDR3: CASSLGDTEAFF. The CDR3 nucleotides are TGTGCCAGCAGTTTAGGGGACACTGAAGCTTTCTTT.

The chain links TRBV5-1 to TRBJ1-4; D is unresolved. The CDR3 runs to 14 residues. In germline, CDR1 is SGHRS, CDR2 YFSETQ. Trimming removed 0 bases from V and 5 bases from J, with 8 bases in between. DNA for the CDR3: TGCGCCAGCAGCTTGGGAGACGAAAATGAAAAACTGTTTTTT. Its translation: CASSLGDENEKLFF. Full variable domain (remainder filled in from reference TRBV5-1 and TRBJ1-4): KAGVTQTPRYLIKTRGQQVTLSCSPISGHRSVSWYQQTPGQGLQFLFEYFSETQRNKGNFPGRFSGRQFSNSRSEMNVSTLELGDSALYLCASSLGDENEKLFFGSGTQLSVL.

The chain is built from TRBV6-8 and TRBJ2-3; 11 nucleotides align to TRBD2. The germline V gene has CDR1 MNHGY and CDR2 SAAAGT. The CDR3 spans 15 residues. The junction had 4 bases not matched to a gene; V was cut back by 6 bases and J by 2 bases. CDR3 sequence reads: CASRPTSGNTDTQYF. DNA for the CDR3: TGTGCCAGCAGACCGACTAGCGGGAACACAGATACGCAGTATTTT.